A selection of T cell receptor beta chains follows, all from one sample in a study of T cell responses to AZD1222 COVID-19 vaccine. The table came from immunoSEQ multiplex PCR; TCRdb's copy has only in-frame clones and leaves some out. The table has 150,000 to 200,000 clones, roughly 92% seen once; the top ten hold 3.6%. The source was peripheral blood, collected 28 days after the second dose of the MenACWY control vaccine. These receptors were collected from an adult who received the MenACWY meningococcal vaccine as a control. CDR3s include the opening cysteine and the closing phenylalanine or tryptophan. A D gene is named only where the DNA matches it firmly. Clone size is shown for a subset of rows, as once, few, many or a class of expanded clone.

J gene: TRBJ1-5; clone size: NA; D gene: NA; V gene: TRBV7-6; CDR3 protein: CASSTGDGNSNQPQHF; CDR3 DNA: TGTGCCAGCAGCACCGGGGACGGAAATAGCAATCAGCCCCAGCATTTT
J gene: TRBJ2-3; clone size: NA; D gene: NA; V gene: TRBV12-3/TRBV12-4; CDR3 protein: CASSILTPDTQYF; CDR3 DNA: TGTGCCAGCAGTATCCTGACTCCGGATACGCAGTATTTT
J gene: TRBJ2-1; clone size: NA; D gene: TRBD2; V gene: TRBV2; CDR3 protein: CATTSGSYNEQFF; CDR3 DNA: TGTGCCACCACTAGCGGTTCATACAATGAGCAGTTCTTC
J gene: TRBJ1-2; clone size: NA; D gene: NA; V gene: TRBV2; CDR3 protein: CASSDMPGNYGYTF; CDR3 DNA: TGTGCCAGCAGTGATATGCCAGGAAACTATGGCTACACCTTC
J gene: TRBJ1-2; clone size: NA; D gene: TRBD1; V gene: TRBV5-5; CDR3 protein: CASSTRGGHMNYGYTF; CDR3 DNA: TGTGCCAGCAGCACCAGGGGGGGACATATGAACTATGGCTACACCTTC
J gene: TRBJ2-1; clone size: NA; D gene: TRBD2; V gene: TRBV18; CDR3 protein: CASSELAGEGEQFF; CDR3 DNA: TGTGCCAGCTCAGAACTAGCGGGAGAAGGCGAGCAGTTCTTC
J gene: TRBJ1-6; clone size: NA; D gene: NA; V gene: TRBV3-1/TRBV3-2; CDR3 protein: CASSQQALNSPLHF; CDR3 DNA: TGTGCCAGCAGCCAACAGGCTCTTAATTCACCCCTCCACTTT
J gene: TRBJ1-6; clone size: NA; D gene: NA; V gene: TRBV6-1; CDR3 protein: CASSEVRGASSPLHF; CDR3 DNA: TGTGCCAGCAGTGAAGTTAGGGGGGCGAGTTCACCCCTCCACTTT
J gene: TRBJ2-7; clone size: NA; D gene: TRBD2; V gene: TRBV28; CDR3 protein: CASSGGREGYEQYF; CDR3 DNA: TGTGCCAGCAGTGGTGGGAGGGAGGGTTACGAGCAGTACTTC
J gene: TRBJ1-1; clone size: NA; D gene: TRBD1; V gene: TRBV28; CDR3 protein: CASSRDSQNTEAFF; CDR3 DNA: TGTGCCAGCAGTCGGGACAGCCAGAACACTGAAGCTTTCTTT
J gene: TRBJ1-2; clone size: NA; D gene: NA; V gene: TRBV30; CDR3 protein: CAWSVGTRYGYTF; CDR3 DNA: TGTGCCTGGAGTGTAGGAACCCGGTATGGCTACACCTTC
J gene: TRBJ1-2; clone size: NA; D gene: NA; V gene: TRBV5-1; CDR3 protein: CASSSGTGNYGYTF; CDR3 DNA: TGCGCCAGCAGCTCCGGGACGGGTAACTATGGCTACACCTTC
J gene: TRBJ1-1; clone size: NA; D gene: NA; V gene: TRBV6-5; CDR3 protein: CASRHPMNTEAFF; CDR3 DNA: TGTGCCAGCAGACATCCAATGAACACTGAAGCTTTCTTT
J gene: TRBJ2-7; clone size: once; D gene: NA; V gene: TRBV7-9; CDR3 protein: CASTPRGKTEQYF; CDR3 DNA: TGTGCCAGCACTCCGAGAGGCAAGACCGAGCAGTACTTC
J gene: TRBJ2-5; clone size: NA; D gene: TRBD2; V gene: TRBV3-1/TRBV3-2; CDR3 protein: CASRLMTSETETQYF; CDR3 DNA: TGTGCCAGCAGGCTAATGACTAGCGAAACAGAGACCCAGTACTTC
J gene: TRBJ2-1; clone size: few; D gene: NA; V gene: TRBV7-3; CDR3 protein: CASSRTGTSEYNEQFF; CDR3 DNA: TGTGCCAGCAGCCGGACCGGGACCAGTGAGTACAATGAGCAGTTCTTC
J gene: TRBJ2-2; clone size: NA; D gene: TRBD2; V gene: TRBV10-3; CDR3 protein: CAISDGLAGHTGELFF; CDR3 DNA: TGTGCCATCAGTGATGGCCTAGCGGGACACACCGGGGAGCTGTTTTTT
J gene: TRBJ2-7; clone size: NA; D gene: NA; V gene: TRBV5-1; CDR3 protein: CASSPEGEYEQYF; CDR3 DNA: TGCGCCAGCAGCCCCGAGGGGGAGTACGAGCAGTACTTC
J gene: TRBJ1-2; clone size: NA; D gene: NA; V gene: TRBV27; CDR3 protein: CASSFLPTGYGYTF; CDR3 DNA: TGTGCCAGCAGTTTCCTACCAACGGGCTATGGCTACACCTTC
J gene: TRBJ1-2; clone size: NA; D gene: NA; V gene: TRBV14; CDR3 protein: CASSPRMEGIGYTF; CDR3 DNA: TGTGCCAGCAGCCCAAGAATGGAGGGGATAGGCTACACCTTC
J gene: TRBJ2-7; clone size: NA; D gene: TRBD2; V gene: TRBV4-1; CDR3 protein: CASSQMTSAPYEQYF; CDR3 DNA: TGCGCCAGCAGCCAAATGACTAGCGCTCCCTACGAGCAGTACTTC
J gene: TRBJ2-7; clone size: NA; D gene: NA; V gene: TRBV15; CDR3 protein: CATSSLLDRGASYEQYF; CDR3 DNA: TGTGCCACCAGCAGTCTTCTCGACAGAGGGGCCTCCTACGAGCAGTACTTC